These T cell receptor beta chains were read from a single sample in a study of early T cells in non-severe SARS-CoV-2 infection. TCRdb fed the 5' RACE reads into MiXCR, producing one record per CDR3 protein. The sample lists about 110,000 distinct CDR3 sequences, around an eighth occurring once. Sequencing was performed on whole blood. These receptors were taken from an adult who was a healthcare worker with PCR-confirmed SARS-CoV-2 infection or an uninfected control (not recorded which). The CDR3 runs from the conserved cysteine through the conserved F or W. Each record gives: J gene, V gene, clone size, D gene, CDR3 protein, CDR3 DNA. A D gene is named only where the DNA matches it firmly. Size tells how often a clone was seen (once, few, many) or the class of an expanded clone, and some rows leave it out.

TRBJ2-3 | TRBV20-1 | few | TRBD1 | CSALPGTGYPDTQYF | TGCAGTGCTCTTCCCGGGACAGGGTATCCAGATACGCAGTATTTT
TRBJ2-5 | TRBV29-1 | NA | TRBD1 | CSVGRDRTQETQYF | TGCAGCGTTGGACGGGACAGGACACAAGAGACCCAGTACTTC
TRBJ2-3 | TRBV20-1 | NA | TRBD2 | CSARKPGLAGTWADTQYF | TGCAGTGCTAGAAAACCGGGACTAGCGGGAACGTGGGCAGATACGCAGTATTTT
TRBJ2-6 | TRBV14 | many | NA | CASMRAGANVLTF | TGTGCCAGCATGCGTGCAGGGGCCAACGTCCTGACTTTC
TRBJ2-7 | TRBV29-1 | once | NA | CSAQGYSMYEQYF | TGCAGCGCCCAGGGTTATTCCATGTACGAGCAGTACTTC
TRBJ2-7 | TRBV11-2 | many | NA | CASSARDPAYEQYF | TGTGCCAGCAGCGCACGGGACCCCGCCTACGAGCAGTACTTC
TRBJ2-7 | TRBV18 | many | NA | CASSLSPSYEQYF | TGTGCCAGCTCACTTTCCCCATCCTACGAGCAGTACTTC
TRBJ2-7 | TRBV3-1 | NA | NA | CASSPFPRTEHYEQYF | TGTGCCAGCAGCCCATTCCCTCGGACAGAACATTACGAGCAGTACTTC
TRBJ1-1 | TRBV12-3/TRBV12-4 | many | NA | CASSLQPRGAEAFF | TGTGCCAGCAGTCTGCAACCCAGGGGCGCTGAAGCTTTCTTT
TRBJ2-7 | TRBV5-1 | NA | TRBD2 | CASSSHSRLAGTTYEQYF | TGCGCCAGCAGCTCCCACTCCCGACTAGCGGGAACCACCTACGAGCAGTACTTC
TRBJ2-2 | TRBV14 | many | NA | CASSQRGNTGELFF | TGTGCCAGCAGCCAACGGGGGAACACCGGGGAGCTGTTTTTT
TRBJ1-6 | TRBV28 | many | NA | CASSSSGLLIHF | TGTGCCAGCAGTTCCAGCGGTTTATTAATCCACTTT
TRBJ1-2 | TRBV5-1 | NA | NA | CASSLDPNYGYTF | TGCGCCAGCAGCTTGGATCCTAACTATGGCTACACCTTC
TRBJ1-4 | TRBV5-1 | few | TRBD1 | CASSSGQGAFTTNEKLFF | TGCGCCAGCAGCTCGGGACAGGGGGCCTTTACAACTAATGAAAAACTGTTTTTT
TRBJ2-7 | TRBV12-3/TRBV12-4 | many | TRBD1 | CASSTSGTAYEQYF | TGTGCCAGCAGTACCTCCGGGACAGCCTACGAGCAGTACTTC
TRBJ2-6 | TRBV6-5 | many | NA | CASSYRGDSGANVLTF | TGTGCCAGCAGTTACAGAGGGGACTCTGGGGCCAACGTCCTGACTTTC
TRBJ2-1 | TRBV9 | NA | TRBD2 | CASSVTGREDLEEQFF | TGTGCCAGCAGCGTAACTGGTCGGGAGGACCTGGAGGAGCAGTTCTTC
TRBJ1-2 | TRBV7-6 | NA | NA | CASSMVTGNYGYTF | TGTGCCAGCAGCATGGTGACAGGCAACTATGGCTACACCTTC
TRBJ2-7 | TRBV7-6 | NA | NA | CASSLDAGSSYEQYF | TGTGCCAGCAGCTTAGATGCGGGTAGCTCCTACGAGCAGTACTTC
TRBJ2-7 | TRBV10-3 | NA | TRBD1 | CAISALDRGGEQYF | TGTGCCATCAGTGCCCTGGACAGGGGAGGCGAGCAGTACTTC
TRBJ1-6 | TRBV7-3 | few | TRBD1 | CASSLDNRGNSPLHF | TGTGCCAGCAGCTTAGACAACAGGGGGAATTCACCCCTCCACTTT
TRBJ1-1 | TRBV6-5 | NA | NA | CASTRRQGTMNTEAFF | TGTGCCAGCACCCGTCGGCAGGGGACCATGAACACTGAAGCTTTCTTT
TRBJ1-2 | TRBV5-1 | NA | TRBD1 | CASSSTGGRVYGYTF | TGCGCCAGCAGCTCTACAGGGGGCAGGGTCTATGGCTACACCTTC
TRBJ1-3 | TRBV21-1 | NA | NA | CASSKDHSTSGNTIYF | TGTGCCAGCAGCAAAGACCACAGTACCTCTGGAAACACCATATATTTT
TRBJ2-1 | TRBV5-5 | few | NA | CASSLDDSRWNEQFF | TGTGCCAGCAGCTTGGATGACTCCCGCTGGAATGAGCAGTTCTTC
TRBJ1-5 | TRBV27 | many | TRBD1 | CASSRQGESNQPQHF | TGTGCCAGCAGTCGACAGGGGGAATCCAATCAGCCCCAGCATTTT
TRBJ2-7 | TRBV7-2 | NA | TRBD2 | CASSARTSGALEQYF | TGTGCCAGCAGCGCGCGGACTAGCGGGGCTCTCGAGCAGTACTTC
TRBJ2-7 | TRBV14 | many | NA | CASSQDGTYLYEQYF | TGTGCCAGCAGCCAAGATGGGACATACCTCTACGAGCAGTACTTC
TRBJ2-3 | TRBV6-5 | few | NA | CASSRRSTDTQYF | TGTGCCAGCAGCCGTAGAAGCACAGATACGCAGTATTTT
TRBJ1-1 | TRBV20-1 | few | NA | CSASQMNTEAFF | TGCAGTGCTTCACAGATGAACACTGAAGCTTTCTTT
TRBJ2-2 | TRBV7-9 | NA | NA | CASRNGAGELFF | TGTGCCAGCAGAAACGGGGCCGGGGAGCTGTTTTTT
TRBJ2-5 | TRBV7-3 | NA | TRBD1 | CVSSQRGRETQYF | TGTGTCAGCAGCCAGAGGGGGCGAGAGACCCAGTACTTC
TRBJ1-1 | TRBV12-3/TRBV12-4 | many | NA | CASSSYLPLTGRNTEAFF | TGTGCCAGCAGTTCCTACCTTCCCTTGACAGGCAGGAACACTGAAGCTTTCTTT
TRBJ1-1 | TRBV29-1 | few | NA | CSVEPRAYTEAFF | TGCAGCGTTGAGCCCAGGGCTTACACTGAAGCTTTCTTT
TRBJ1-6 | TRBV29-1 | many | TRBD1 | CSVRRDRNSPLHF | TGCAGCGTTCGCCGGGACAGAAATTCACCCCTCCACTTT
TRBJ2-1 | TRBV7-2 | NA | NA | CASRKRGDNEQFF | TGTGCCAGCAGGAAAAGGGGGGACAATGAGCAGTTCTTC
TRBJ2-5 | TRBV29-1 | NA | NA | CSVESGKVETQYF | TGCAGCGTTGAATCGGGAAAAGTCGAGACCCAGTACTTC
TRBJ2-1 | TRBV25-1 | NA | NA | CASSPLSSGTAGEQFF | TGTGCCAGCAGTCCCCTGTCGAGCGGGACAGCGGGTGAGCAGTTCTTC
TRBJ2-3 | TRBV27 | many | NA | CASRRTFGGTDTQYF | TGTGCCAGCAGGCGAACCTTCGGTGGCACAGATACGCAGTATTTT